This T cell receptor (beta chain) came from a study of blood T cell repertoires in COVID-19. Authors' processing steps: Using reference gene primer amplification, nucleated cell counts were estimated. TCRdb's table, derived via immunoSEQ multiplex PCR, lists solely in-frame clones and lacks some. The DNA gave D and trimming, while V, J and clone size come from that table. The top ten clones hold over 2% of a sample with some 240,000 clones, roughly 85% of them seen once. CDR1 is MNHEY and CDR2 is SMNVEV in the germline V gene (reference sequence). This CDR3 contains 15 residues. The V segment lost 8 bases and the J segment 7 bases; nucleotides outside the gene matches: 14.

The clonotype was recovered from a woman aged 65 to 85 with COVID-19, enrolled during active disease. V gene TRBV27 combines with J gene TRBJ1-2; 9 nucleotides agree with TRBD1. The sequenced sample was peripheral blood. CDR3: CASPLRDRAESGYTF. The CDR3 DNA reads TGTGCCAGCCCTCTACGGGACAGGGCGGAGAGTGGCTACACCTTC.